Listed below are T cell receptor beta chains from one sample, sequenced in a study of blood T cell repertoires in COVID-19. Sequencing used immunoSEQ multiplex PCR; TCRdb keeps in-frame clones, though not all of them. This table holds about 130,000 clones, roughly three quarters found once. Sequencing used peripheral blood. These receptors originate from a woman in her 70s with COVID-19, enrolled during active disease. Both conserved end residues are part of each CDR3. The D gene is left open where the match is weak. Clone size appears in some rows only: once, few, many, or a class for an expanded clone.

D gene	J gene	V gene	clone size	CDR3 protein	CDR3 DNA
TRBD2	TRBJ2-4	TRBV5-6	few	CASSSLAGGILAKNIQYF	TGTGCCAGCAGCTCCCTAGCGGGGGGGATTCTAGCCAAAAACATTCAGTACTTC
NA	TRBJ1-1	TRBV6-1	NA	CASSEPPGGWTEAFF	TGTGCCAGCAGTGAACCACCGGGGGGCTGGACTGAAGCTTTCTTT
TRBD2	TRBJ2-5	TRBV19	NA	CASSTMRGGLGETQYF	TGTGCCAGTAGTACAATGCGGGGGGGCTTAGGAGAGACCCAGTACTTC
TRBD2	TRBJ2-3	TRBV7-3	NA	CASSPGTSGSTDTQYF	TGTGCCAGCAGCCCCGGGACTAGCGGGTCCACAGATACGCAGTATTTT
NA	TRBJ2-2	TRBV2	NA	CASSEGHFTGELFF	TGTGCCAGCAGTGAAGGACACTTCACCGGGGAGCTGTTTTTT
TRBD2	TRBJ2-5	TRBV19	NA	CASSITSKGGGQETQYF	TGTGCCAGTAGTATTACCTCGAAGGGCGGGGGTCAAGAGACCCAGTACTTC
NA	TRBJ1-1	TRBV6-5	once	CASGQLNTEAFF	TGTGCTTCAGGGCAACTGAACACTGAAGCTTTCTTT
TRBD1	TRBJ1-1	TRBV28	NA	CASRPGTVMNTEAFF	TGTGCCAGCCGTCCCGGGACAGTCATGAACACTGAAGCTTTCTTT
NA	TRBJ1-2	TRBV7-9	NA	CASSGPGTTLSIYGYTF	TGTGCCAGCAGCGGACCCGGGACAACTCTCAGTATTTATGGCTACACCTTC
NA	TRBJ2-5	TRBV21-1	few	CASVERPQETQYF	TGTGCCAGCGTTGAGCGACCACAAGAGACCCAGTACTTC
TRBD2	TRBJ2-1	TRBV15	NA	CATSLRAGGYNEQFF	TGTGCCACCAGTTTGAGGGCGGGGGGCTACAATGAGCAGTTCTTC
TRBD1	TRBJ1-5	TRBV19	few	CASRDPGQGVFSNQPQHF	TGTGCCAGTAGAGATCCGGGACAGGGGGTTTTTAGCAATCAGCCCCAGCATTTT
NA	TRBJ1-6	TRBV18	NA	CASSPEFRGNNSPLHF	TGTGCCAGCTCACCCGAGTTCCGGGGAAATAATTCACCCCTCCACTTT
NA	TRBJ2-7	TRBV2	NA	CASTGEYEQYF	TGTGCGAGCACAGGCGAGTACGAGCAGTACTTC
NA	TRBJ1-4	TRBV2	NA	CASQWGTTTNEKLFF	TGTGCCTCACAGTGGGGCACTACAACTAATGAAAAACTGTTTTTT